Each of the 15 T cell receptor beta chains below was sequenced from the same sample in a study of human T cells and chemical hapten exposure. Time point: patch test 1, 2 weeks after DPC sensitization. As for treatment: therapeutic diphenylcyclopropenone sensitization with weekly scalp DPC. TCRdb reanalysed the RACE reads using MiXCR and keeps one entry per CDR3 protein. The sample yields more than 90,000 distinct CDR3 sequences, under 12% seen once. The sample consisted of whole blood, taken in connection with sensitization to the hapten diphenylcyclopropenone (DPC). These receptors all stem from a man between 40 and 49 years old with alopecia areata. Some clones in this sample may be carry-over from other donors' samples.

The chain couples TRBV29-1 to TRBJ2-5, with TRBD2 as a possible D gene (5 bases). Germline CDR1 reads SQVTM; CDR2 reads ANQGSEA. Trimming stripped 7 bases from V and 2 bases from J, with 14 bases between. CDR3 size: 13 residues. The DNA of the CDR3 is TGCAGCGCTTACGGACTGACTCAAGAGACCCAGTACTTC. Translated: CSAYGLTQETQYF.

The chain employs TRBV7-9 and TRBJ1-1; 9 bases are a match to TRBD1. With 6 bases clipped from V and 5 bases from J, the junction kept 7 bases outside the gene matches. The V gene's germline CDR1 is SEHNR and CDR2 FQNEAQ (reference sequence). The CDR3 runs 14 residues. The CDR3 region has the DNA TGTGCCAGCAGTACGGACAGGGGCAGTACTGAAGCTTTCTTT. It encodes CASSTDRGSTEAFF.

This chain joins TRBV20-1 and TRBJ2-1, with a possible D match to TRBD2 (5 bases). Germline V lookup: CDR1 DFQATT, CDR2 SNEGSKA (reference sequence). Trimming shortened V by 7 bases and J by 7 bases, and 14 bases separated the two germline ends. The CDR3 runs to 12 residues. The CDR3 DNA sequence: TGCAGTGGCCTCGGGGAACTTAATGAGCAGTTCTTC. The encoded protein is CSGLGELNEQFF.

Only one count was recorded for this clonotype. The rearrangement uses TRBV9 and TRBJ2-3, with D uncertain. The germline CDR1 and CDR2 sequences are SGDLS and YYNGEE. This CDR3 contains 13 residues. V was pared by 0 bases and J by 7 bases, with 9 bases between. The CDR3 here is CASSVGLLNTQYF. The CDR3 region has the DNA TGTGCCAGCAGCGTAGGCCTACTCAATACGCAGTATTTT. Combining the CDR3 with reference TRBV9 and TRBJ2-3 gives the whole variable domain DSGVTQTPKHLITATGQRVTLRCSPRSGDLSVYWYQQSLDQGLQFLIQYYNGEERAKGNILERFSAQQFPDLHSELNLSSLELGDSALYFCASSVGLLNTQYFGPGTRLTVL.

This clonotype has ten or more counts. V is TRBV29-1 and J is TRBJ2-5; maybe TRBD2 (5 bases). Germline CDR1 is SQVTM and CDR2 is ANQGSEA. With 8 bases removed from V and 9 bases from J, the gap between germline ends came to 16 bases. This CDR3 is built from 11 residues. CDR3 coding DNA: TGCAGCACCCACGAGGGATGGGCCCAGTACTTC. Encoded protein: CSTHEGWAQYF.

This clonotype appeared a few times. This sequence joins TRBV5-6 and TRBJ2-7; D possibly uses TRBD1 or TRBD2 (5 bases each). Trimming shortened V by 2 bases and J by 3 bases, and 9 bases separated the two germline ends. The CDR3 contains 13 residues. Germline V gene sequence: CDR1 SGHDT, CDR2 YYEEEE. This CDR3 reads CASSLWGSYEQYV. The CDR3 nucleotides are TGTGCCAGCAGCTTATGGGGGAGCTACGAGCAGTACGTC.

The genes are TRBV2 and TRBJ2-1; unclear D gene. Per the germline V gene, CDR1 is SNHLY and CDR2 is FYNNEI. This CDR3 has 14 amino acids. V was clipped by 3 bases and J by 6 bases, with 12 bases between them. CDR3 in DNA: TGTGCCAGCAGTGAGGGCATTGTGAGCAATGAGCAGTTCTTC. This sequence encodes CASSEGIVSNEQFF. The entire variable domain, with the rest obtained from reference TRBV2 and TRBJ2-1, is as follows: EPEVTQTPSHQVTQMGQEVILRCVPISNHLYFYWYRQILGQKVEFLVSFYNNEISEKSEIFDDQFSVERPDGSNFTLKIRSTKLEDSAMYFCASSEGIVSNEQFFGPGTRLTVL.

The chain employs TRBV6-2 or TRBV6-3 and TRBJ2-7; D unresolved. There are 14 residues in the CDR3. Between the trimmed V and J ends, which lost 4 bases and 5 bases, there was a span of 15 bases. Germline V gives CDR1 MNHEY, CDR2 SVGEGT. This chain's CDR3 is CASSSPLVAHEQYF. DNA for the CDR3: TGTGCCAGCAGTTCCCCGCTCGTGGCCCACGAGCAGTACTTC.

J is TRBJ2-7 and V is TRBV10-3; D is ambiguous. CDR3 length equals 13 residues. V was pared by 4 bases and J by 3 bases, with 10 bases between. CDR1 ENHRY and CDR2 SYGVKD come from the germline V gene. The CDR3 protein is CAISVGRVYEQYV. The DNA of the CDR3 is TGTGCCATCAGTGTCGGACGGGTCTACGAGCAGTACGTC.

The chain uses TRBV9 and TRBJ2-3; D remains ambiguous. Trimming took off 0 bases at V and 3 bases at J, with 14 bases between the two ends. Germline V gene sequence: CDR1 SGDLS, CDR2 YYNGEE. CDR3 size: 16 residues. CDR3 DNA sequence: TGTGCCAGCAGCGTAGGTAGCCTAGACGGTACAGATACGCAGTATTTT. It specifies CASSVGSLDGTDTQYF. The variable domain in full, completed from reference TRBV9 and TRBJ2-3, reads DSGVTQTPKHLITATGQRVTLRCSPRSGDLSVYWYQQSLDQGLQFLIQYYNGEERAKGNILERFSAQQFPDLHSELNLSSLELGDSALYFCASSVGSLDGTDTQYFGPGTRLTVL.

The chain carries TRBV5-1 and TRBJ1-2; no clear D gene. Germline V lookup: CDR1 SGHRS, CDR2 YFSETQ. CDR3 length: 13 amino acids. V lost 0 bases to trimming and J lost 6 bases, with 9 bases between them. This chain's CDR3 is CASSLGPADGYTF. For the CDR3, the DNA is TGCGCCAGCAGCTTGGGGCCAGCGGATGGCTACACCTTC.

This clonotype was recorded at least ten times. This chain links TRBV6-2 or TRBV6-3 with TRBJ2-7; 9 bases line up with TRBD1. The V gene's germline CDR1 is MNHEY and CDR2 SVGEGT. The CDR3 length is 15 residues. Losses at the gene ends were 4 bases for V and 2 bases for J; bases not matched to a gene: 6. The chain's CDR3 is CASSSAGQGTYEQYF. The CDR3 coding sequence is TGTGCCAGCAGTTCCGCGGGACAGGGCACCTACGAGCAGTACTTC.

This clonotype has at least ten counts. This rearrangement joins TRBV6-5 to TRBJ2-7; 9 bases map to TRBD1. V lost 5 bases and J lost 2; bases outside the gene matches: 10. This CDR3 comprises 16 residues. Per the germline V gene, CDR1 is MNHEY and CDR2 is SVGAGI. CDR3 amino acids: CASSNLGQGRAYEQYV. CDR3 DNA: TGTGCCAGCAGTAATCTGGGACAGGGAAGGGCCTACGAGCAGTACGTC.

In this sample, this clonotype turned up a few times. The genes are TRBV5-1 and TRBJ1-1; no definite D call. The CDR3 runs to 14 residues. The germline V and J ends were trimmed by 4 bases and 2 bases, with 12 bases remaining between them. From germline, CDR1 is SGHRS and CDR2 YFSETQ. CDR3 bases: TGCGCCAGCAGCGTCACCCCAGGTAACACTGAAGCTTTCTTT. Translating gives CASSVTPGNTEAFF.

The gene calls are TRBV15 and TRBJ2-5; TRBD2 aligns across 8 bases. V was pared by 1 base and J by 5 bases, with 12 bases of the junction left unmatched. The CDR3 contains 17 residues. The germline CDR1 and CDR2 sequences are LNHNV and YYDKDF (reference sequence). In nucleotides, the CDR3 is TGTGCCACCAGCAGAGTAGGGGAGGCGAGCGGGAGTGAGACCCAGTACTTC. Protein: CATSRVGEASGSETQYF. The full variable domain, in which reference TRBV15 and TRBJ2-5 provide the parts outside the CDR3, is DAMVIQNPRYQVTQFGKPVTLSCSQTLNHNVMYWYQQKSSQAPKLLFHYYDKDFNNEADTPDNFQSRRPNTSFCFLDIRSPGLGDTAMYLCATSRVGEASGSETQYFGPGTRLLVL.